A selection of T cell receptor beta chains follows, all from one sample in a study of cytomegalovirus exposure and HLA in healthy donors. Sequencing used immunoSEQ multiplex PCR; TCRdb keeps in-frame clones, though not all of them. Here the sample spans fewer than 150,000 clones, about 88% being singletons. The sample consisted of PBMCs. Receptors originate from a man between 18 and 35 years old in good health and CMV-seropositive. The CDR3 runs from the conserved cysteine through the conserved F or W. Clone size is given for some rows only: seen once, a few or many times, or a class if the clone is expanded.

CDR3: CASSLKGGHSGNTIYF
size: once
J: TRBJ1-3
V: TRBV27

CDR3: CASSLETGNTGELFF
size: .
J: TRBJ2-2
V: TRBV27

CDR3: CAWSARNTEAFF
size: .
J: TRBJ1-1
V: TRBV30

CDR3: CASHTPGGDIQYF
size: .
J: TRBJ2-4
V: TRBV6-5

CDR3: CASSSGGNQPQHF
size: .
J: TRBJ1-5
V: TRBV7-9

CDR3: CASNNGGGPFDF
size: .
J: TRBJ2-4
V: TRBV19

CDR3: CASSRTGGRRNEQFF
size: .
J: TRBJ2-1
V: TRBV6-5

CDR3: CASSLRTGEGYTF
size: .
J: TRBJ1-2
V: TRBV6-6

CDR3: CASSENRRNTEAFF
size: .
J: TRBJ1-1
V: TRBV6-1

CDR3: CASSYTGGSNQPQHF
size: .
J: TRBJ1-5
V: TRBV2

CDR3: CASSIPAGWREQYF
size: few
J: TRBJ2-7
V: TRBV19

CDR3: CASSFLQGESPLHF
size: few
J: TRBJ1-6
V: TRBV5-4

CDR3: CASTRSTGSTDTQYF
size: .
J: TRBJ2-3
V: TRBV6-1

CDR3: CASSSRDRATEAFF
size: .
J: TRBJ1-1
V: TRBV5-1

CDR3: CASSVAPSGNEQYF
size: .
J: TRBJ2-7
V: TRBV9

CDR3: CASSQETPEREGLYEQYF
size: .
J: TRBJ2-7
V: TRBV4-1

CDR3: CATSPSGETGATEAFF
size: few
J: TRBJ1-1
V: TRBV15

CDR3: CASSLPPPGINQPQHF
size: once
J: TRBJ1-5
V: TRBV5-8

CDR3: CASSPPGQGDYGYTF
size: .
J: TRBJ1-2
V: TRBV19

CDR3: CASTYRGSFYEQYF
size: once
J: TRBJ2-7
V: TRBV28

CDR3: CASSPPGQGAYNEQFF
size: .
J: TRBJ2-1
V: TRBV18

CDR3: CASRRVRGPQHF
size: .
J: TRBJ1-5
V: TRBV27

CDR3: CASTFPGGYYEQYF
size: .
J: TRBJ2-7
V: TRBV6-1

CDR3: CASGSVNTEAFF
size: .
J: TRBJ1-1
V: TRBV28

CDR3: CASSLGAGGPGEQFF
size: .
J: TRBJ2-1
V: TRBV5-4

CDR3: CAWKGAGNYEQYF
size: .
J: TRBJ2-7
V: TRBV30

CDR3: CASSFWEAGEAFF
size: .
J: TRBJ1-1
V: TRBV11-2

CDR3: CASRGGSGRSYEQYF
size: .
J: TRBJ2-7
V: TRBV2

CDR3: CASSEPGGGEKLFF
size: .
J: TRBJ1-4
V: TRBV2

CDR3: CASSPRQADTQYF
size: .
J: TRBJ2-3
V: TRBV18

CDR3: CASSVGSGSTYEQYF
size: .
J: TRBJ2-7
V: TRBV9

CDR3: CASGALGQQETQYF
size: .
J: TRBJ2-5
V: TRBV5-1

CDR3: CSVGESEAFF
size: .
J: TRBJ1-1
V: TRBV29-1

CDR3: CAWSVMGDEQYF
size: .
J: TRBJ2-7
V: TRBV30

CDR3: CASSPGANTEAFF
size: .
J: TRBJ1-1
V: TRBV7-3

CDR3: CAISPKTSDSGANVLTF
size: .
J: TRBJ2-6
V: TRBV10-3

CDR3: CASSLSGSGRYEQYF
size: .
J: TRBJ2-7
V: TRBV27

CDR3: CASSRTSGSGGTDTQYF
size: .
J: TRBJ2-3
V: TRBV7-3

CDR3: CASKTRTGDYGYTF
size: .
J: TRBJ1-2
V: TRBV6-1

CDR3: CASSLSTGGYEQYF
size: .
J: TRBJ2-7
V: TRBV27

CDR3: CASSLGQGLYEQYF
size: once
J: TRBJ2-7
V: TRBV27

CDR3: CSVTKGAGGMSTDTQYF
size: .
J: TRBJ2-3
V: TRBV29-1

CDR3: CASSLGVYGYTF
size: .
J: TRBJ1-2
V: TRBV11-3

CDR3: CASSPRTGPGNTIYF
size: .
J: TRBJ1-3
V: TRBV18

CDR3: CAISGAGVGEKLFF
size: .
J: TRBJ1-4
V: TRBV10-3

CDR3: CARRLRTGPGAYGYTF
size: .
J: TRBJ1-2
V: TRBV5-3

CDR3: CASSGGDSRETQYF
size: .
J: TRBJ2-5
V: TRBV5-1

CDR3: CASSSGHGTYEQYF
size: .
J: TRBJ2-7
V: TRBV21-1

CDR3: CASSLGSQGYEQYF
size: .
J: TRBJ2-7
V: TRBV5-1